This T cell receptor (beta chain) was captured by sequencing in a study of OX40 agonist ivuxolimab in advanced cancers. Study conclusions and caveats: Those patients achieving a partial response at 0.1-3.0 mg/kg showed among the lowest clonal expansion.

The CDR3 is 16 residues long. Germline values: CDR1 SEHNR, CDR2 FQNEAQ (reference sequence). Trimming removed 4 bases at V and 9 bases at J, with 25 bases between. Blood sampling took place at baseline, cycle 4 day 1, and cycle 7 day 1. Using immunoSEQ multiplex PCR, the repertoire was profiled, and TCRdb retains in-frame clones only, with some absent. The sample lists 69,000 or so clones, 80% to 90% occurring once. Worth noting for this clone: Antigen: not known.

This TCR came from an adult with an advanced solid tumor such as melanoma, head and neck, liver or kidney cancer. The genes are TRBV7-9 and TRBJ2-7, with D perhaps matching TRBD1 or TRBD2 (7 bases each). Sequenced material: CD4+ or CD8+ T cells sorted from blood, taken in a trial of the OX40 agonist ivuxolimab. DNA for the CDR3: TGTGCCAGCAGCTCGAGCGGGACAGCATTAGGCCTGGGGCAGTACTTC. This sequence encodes CASSSSGTALGLGQYF.